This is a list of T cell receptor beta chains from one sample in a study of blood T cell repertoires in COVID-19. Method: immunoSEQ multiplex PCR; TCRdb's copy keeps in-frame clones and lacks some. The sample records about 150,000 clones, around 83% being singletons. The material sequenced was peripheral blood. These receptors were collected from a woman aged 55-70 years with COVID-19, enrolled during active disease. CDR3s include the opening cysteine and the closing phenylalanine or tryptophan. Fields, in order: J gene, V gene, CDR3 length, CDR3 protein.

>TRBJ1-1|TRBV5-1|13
CASSLADRVGAFF
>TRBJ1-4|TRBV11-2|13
CASSLRTREKLFF
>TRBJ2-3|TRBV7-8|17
CASSPLGSGRAGDTQYF
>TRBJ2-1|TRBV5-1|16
CASSLNRGSSYNEQFF
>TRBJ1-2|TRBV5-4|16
CASSRDSLAKNYGYTF
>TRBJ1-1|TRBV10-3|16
CAISETAGTLNTEAFF
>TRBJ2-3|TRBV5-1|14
CASSLDRGGDTQYF
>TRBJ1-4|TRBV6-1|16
CASSEDAVGAREKLFF
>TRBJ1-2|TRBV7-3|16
CASSPSGDRGNYGYTF
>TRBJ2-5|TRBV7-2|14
CASSFQGGGETQYF
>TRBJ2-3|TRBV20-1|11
CSAIFTDTQYF
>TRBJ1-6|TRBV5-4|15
CASSAPGQVNSPLHF
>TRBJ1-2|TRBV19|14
CASSITGVNYGYTF
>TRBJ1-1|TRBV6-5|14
CASTLQGAGTEAFF
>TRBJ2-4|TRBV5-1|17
CASSSGQGTLAKNIQYF
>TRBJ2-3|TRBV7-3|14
CASSTGERADTQYF
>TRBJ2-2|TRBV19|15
CASSRLGANTGELFF
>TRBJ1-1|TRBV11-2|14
CASSLAAGEGEAFF
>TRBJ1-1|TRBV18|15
CASSPRQDLNTEAFF
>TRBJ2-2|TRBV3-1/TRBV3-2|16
CASSQDFGGGAGELFF
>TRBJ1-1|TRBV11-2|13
CASRQGLNTEAFF
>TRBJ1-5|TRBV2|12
CASRTGNQPQHF
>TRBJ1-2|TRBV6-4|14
CASAPGRGNYGYTF
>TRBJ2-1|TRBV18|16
CASSPTAGQGYNEQFF
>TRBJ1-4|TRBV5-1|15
CASSFEYRGNEKLFF
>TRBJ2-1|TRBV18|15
CASSPPPPRGDEQFF
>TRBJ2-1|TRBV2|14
CASSDATGTDEQFF
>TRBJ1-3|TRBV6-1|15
CASSEHRVGSNTIYF